The 10 T cell receptor beta chains given below trace back to one sample, sequenced in a study of PD-1 blockade in classical Hodgkin lymphoma. Each patient's relapse followed autologous stem cell transplantation, and brentuximab vedotin exposure varied. Measured with immunoSEQ multiplex PCR; TCRdb has only the in-frame clones, and not every one. The sample records some 23,000 clones, roughly two thirds being singletons. The sequences come from peripheral blood mononuclear cells (PBMCs), collected at baseline. These receptors all come from a human donor with classical Hodgkin lymphoma.

This chain uses TRBV28 with TRBJ1-2; D not certain. Per the germline V gene, CDR1 is MDHEN and CDR2 is SYDVKM. The CDR3 contains 15 residues. V was trimmed by 1 base and J by 0 bases, leaving 9 bases between them. In nucleotides, the CDR3 is TGTGCCAGCAGTTTATTGCCGGTCTCTAACTATGGCTACACCTTC. Its translation: CASSLLPVSNYGYTF.

The V gene is TRBV2, the J gene TRBJ1-5; TRBD1 might be the D (5 bases). The V gene's germline CDR1 is SNHLY and CDR2 FYNNEI. CDR3 length: 18 residues. The V end was cut by 0 bases, the J end by 6 bases, with 21 bases between. DNA of the CDR3: TGTGCCAGCAGTGAAGCGCTGGGAGGGGCGACGGTGGGTCAGCCCCAGCATTTT. Translated, it gives CASSEALGGATVGQPQHF.

This rearrangement joins TRBV4-1 to TRBJ2-5; TRBD2 matches 8 bases. Germline assignment: CDR1 MGHRA and CDR2 YSYEKL. Losses at the gene ends were 1 base for V and 7 bases for J; bases not matched to a gene: 8. This CDR3 region has 15 residues. CDR3 in amino acids: CASSQGAGGLGTQYF. As DNA, the CDR3 is TGCGCCAGCAGCCAAGGGGCGGGGGGCCTCGGGACCCAGTACTTC.

The chain combines TRBV29-1 with TRBJ2-1, with 7 positions matching TRBD2. V shed 2 bases, J shed 5 bases, and the junction held 6 bases outside the gene matches. The germline V gene encodes CDR1 SQVTM and CDR2 ANQGSEA. The CDR3 covers 14 residues. DNA of the CDR3: TGCAGCGTTGAACTAGCGGTCAGAGACAATGAGCAGTTCTTC. This gives the protein CSVELAVRDNEQFF.

This chain links TRBV7-9 with TRBJ2-7, with D unresolved. The CDR3 consists of 14 residues. The V gene lost 3 bases and the J gene lost 2 bases, with 11 bases spanning the gap. The germline gives CDR1 SEHNR, CDR2 FQNEAQ (reference sequence). The CDR3 DNA sequence: TGTGCCAGCAGCTTTAGTGCTGTTACCTACGAGCAGTACTTC. Amino acids: CASSFSAVTYEQYF.

V usage is TRBV7-9 and J usage is TRBJ1-1; D possibly corresponds to TRBD1 (5 bases). CDR1 SEHNR and CDR2 FQNEAQ come from the germline V gene (reference sequence). The length of the CDR3 is 15 residues. V was clipped by 7 bases and J by 3 bases, with 18 bases between them. For the CDR3, the DNA is TGTGCCAGCAACGATTATCCGGGGGGATACACTGAAGCTTTCTTT. Translation gives CASNDYPGGYTEAFF. The full variable domain, rest sourced from reference TRBV7-9 and TRBJ1-1, is DTGVSQNPRHKITKRGQNVTFRCDPISEHNRLYWYRQTLGQGPEFLTYFQNEAQLEKSRLLSDRFSAERPKGSFSTLEIQRTEQGDSAMYLCASNDYPGGYTEAFFGQGTRLTVV.

This chain links TRBV9 with TRBJ2-2; 10 bases line up with TRBD1. Trimming cost V 3 bases and J 5 bases; bases outside gene matches: 4. The CDR3 extends over 15 amino acids. The germline V gene encodes CDR1 SGDLS and CDR2 YYNGEE. As DNA, the CDR3 is TGTGCCAGCAGCGGGGGGACAGGGGAGACCGGGGAGCTGTTTTTT. It translates to CASSGGTGETGELFF.

The chain combines TRBV2 with TRBJ2-2; possibly TRBD1 for D (6 bases). This CDR3 is built from 15 residues. The germline CDR1 and CDR2 sequences are SNHLY and FYNNEI. V shed 1 base and J shed 3 bases, with 9 bases lying between them. CDR3 bases: TGTGCCAGCAGTGAAGTGGGGGCGGACACCGGGGAGCTGTTTTTT. Amino acids: CASSEVGADTGELFF.

A few counts support this clone. DNA of the CDR3: TGTGCCAGCAGTGGTCATGAGGGAAACTATGGCTACACCTTC. Translation: CASSGHEGNYGYTF. The chain recombines TRBV6-5 with TRBJ1-2; no reliable D call. V shed 5 bases and J shed 2 bases, with 12 bases lying between them. Germline CDR1 MNHEY, CDR2 SVGAGI. This CDR3 is 14 amino acids long.

The CDR3, as DNA: TGTGCCAGTAAATCGTTTGAGGTCAAGAACACTGAAGCTTTCTTT. Translated, it gives CASKSFEVKNTEAFF. The rearrangement joins TRBV19 to TRBJ1-1, with D hard to call. Germline values: CDR1 LNHDA, CDR2 SQIVND (reference sequence). Trimming removed 7 bases at V and 1 base at J, with 16 bases between. The CDR3 is 15 residues long.